This TCR beta chain was sequenced during a study of blood T cell repertoires in COVID-19. Study as a whole: The study drew acute and convalescent COVID-19 samples from the United States, Italy and Spain.

The V gene's germline CDR1 is LGHDT and CDR2 YNNKEL (reference sequence). CDR3 length: 17 residues. Trimming shortened V by 0 bases and J by 7 bases, and 18 bases separated the two germline ends. Original data processing: By means of reference gene primer amplification, nucleated cell counts were estimated. The data were produced by immunoSEQ multiplex PCR, yet TCRdb's version contains in-frame clones alone and is incomplete. The D gene and trimming were derived from the DNA, and the V and J assignments and clone size from that table. This table has 250,000 to 350,000 clones, 75% to 90% appearing once.

The chain recombines TRBV3-1 (or the pseudogene TRBV3-2) with TRBJ2-2; D might be TRBD2 (5 bases). The sample comprised peripheral blood. This TCR was recovered from a man aged 18-30 years with active or convalescent COVID-19. CDR3 DNA: TGTGCCAGCAGCCAAGAATGGCGAAACCCCGAGGGCGGGGAGCTGTTTTTT. It yields the protein CASSQEWRNPEGGELFF.